These 15 T cell receptor beta chains originate from one sample sequenced in a study of T cell responses to AZD1222 COVID-19 vaccine. The repertoire was sequenced with immunoSEQ multiplex PCR; TCRdb's copy has only in-frame clones and lacks some. The sample records around 140,000 clones, around 89% being singletons. Source: peripheral blood, taken on day 0 of AZD1222 vaccination. The receptors stem from an adult in good health.

The V and J genes are TRBV27 and TRBJ1-2; D is unresolved. The CDR3 totals 14 residues. In germline, CDR1 is MNHEY, CDR2 SMNVEV (reference sequence). Between the trimmed V and J ends, which lost 6 bases and 5 bases, there was a span of 16 bases. The CDR3, as DNA: TGTGCCAGCAGCCCCATTGGCAGTTCGTATGGCTACACCTTC. This translates into CASSPIGSSYGYTF.

The CDR3 is CSASPRRGTNQPQHF. The DNA of the CDR3 is TGCAGTGCTAGTCCCCGCCGTGGGACTAATCAGCCCCAGCATTTT. The V call is TRBV20-1, the J call TRBJ1-5; a possible D gene is TRBD1 (5 bases). V lost 3 bases to trimming and J lost 4 bases, with 16 bases between them. The CDR3 length is 15 residues. Germline loops: CDR1 DFQATT, CDR2 SNEGSKA (reference sequence).

The chain links TRBV29-1 to TRBJ2-1; 8 nucleotides align to TRBD2. The V and J ends lost 4 bases and 14 bases, in that order; junction bases with no gene match: 19. Per the germline V gene, CDR1 is SQVTM and CDR2 is ANQGSEA. CDR3 size: 15 residues. The CDR3 nucleotides read TGCAGCGTTGCCCTCCTAGCGGGTAACTTAGGGGCGGAGTTCTTC. Translated: CSVALLAGNLGAEFF.

This chain's CDR3 is CASSYVANTEAFF. CDR3 nucleotides: TGTGCCAGCAGTTACGTGGCGAACACTGAAGCTTTCTTT. The rearrangement uses TRBV6-5 and TRBJ1-1, with D uncertain. Trimming took off 2 bases at V and 1 base at J, with 5 bases between the two ends. The germline V gene has CDR1 MNHEY and CDR2 SVGAGI. CDR3 length equals 13 residues.

The gene calls are TRBV19 and TRBJ1-6; D gene uncertain. CDR1 is LNHDA and CDR2 is SQIVND in the germline V gene (reference sequence). The V and J ends lost 7 bases and 0 bases respectively, with 7 bases between them. This CDR3 has 14 residues. CDR3 nucleotides: TGTGCCAGTACGTGGAACTCCTATAATTCACCCCTCCACTTT. Translated: CASTWNSYNSPLHF.

The chain joins TRBV10-2 to TRBJ2-3; 8 positions match TRBD2. CDR3 length equals 15 residues. CDR1 is WSHSY and CDR2 is SAAADI in the germline V gene. V lost 8 bases, J lost 1 base, and 8 bases stayed unmatched. This CDR3 reads CASRLAGGRTDTQYF. The CDR3 DNA reads as TGCGCCAGCCGTTTGGCGGGAGGCCGCACAGATACGCAGTATTTT.

This clone occurred a few times. The germline gene is not matched at one end of the junction; a read error may be the cause. The chain links TRBV7-7 to TRBJ2-3; the match to TRBD2 covers 7 bases. The CDR3 covers 16 residues. Germline V gives CDR1 SSHAT, CDR2 FNYEAQ (reference sequence). The CDR3 loop is CASSWVRGSYADTQYF. CDR3 in DNA: TGTGCTAGCAGCTGGGTTCGCGGGAGCTATGCAGATACGCAGTATTTT.

This chain joins TRBV5-1 and TRBJ2-1, with D tentatively TRBD1 (6 bases). V lost 1 base, J lost 6 bases, and 11 bases lay in between. Germline values: CDR1 SGHRS, CDR2 YFSETQ. The CDR3 is 14 residues long. This CDR3 reads CASSLYTGPNEQFF. CDR3 nucleotides: TGCGCCAGCAGCTTGTACACAGGGCCCAATGAGCAGTTCTTC.

The J gene is TRBJ2-5, the V gene TRBV11-3, with D unclear. With 0 bases removed from V and 5 bases from J, the gap between germline ends came to 13 bases. This CDR3 is 15 amino acids long. The germline CDR1 and CDR2 sequences are SGHNT and YENEEA. The CDR3 DNA reads TGTGCCAGCAGCTTAGACTTATCTCCTTTTGAGACCCAGTACTTC. This encodes CASSLDLSPFETQYF. The variable domain in full, with the rest retrieved from reference TRBV11-3 and TRBJ2-5, is EAGVVQSPRYKIIEKKQPVAFWCNPISGHNTLYWYLQNLGQGPELLIRYENEEAVDDSQLPKDRFSAERLKGVDSTLKIQPAELGDSAVYLCASSLDLSPFETQYFGPGTRLLVL.

This clone showed up just once. The rearrangement uses TRBV5-1 and TRBJ1-5, with 9 bases fitting TRBD1. The CDR3 length is 15 residues. In germline, CDR1 is SGHRS, CDR2 YFSETQ. Trimming at V came to 4 bases and at J to 4 bases, leaving 6 bases not matched to a gene. DNA for the CDR3: TGCGCCAGCAGCATGACAGGGGGGATTAATCAGCCCCAGCATTTT. This codes for CASSMTGGINQPQHF.

DNA for the CDR3: TGCAGCGGGGGGACAGGGAATGGCTACACCTTC. Residues: CSGGTGNGYTF. The chain links TRBV29-1 to TRBJ1-2; 9 nucleotides line up with TRBD1. J was trimmed by 6 bases and V by 7 bases; bases with no gene match: 3. This CDR3 comprises 11 residues. Germline CDR1 reads SQVTM; CDR2 reads ANQGSEA.

The gene calls are TRBV19 and TRBJ2-5; D is tentatively TRBD1 or TRBD2 (6 bases each). This CDR3 comprises 13 residues. The germline CDR1 and CDR2 sequences are LNHDA and SQIVND (reference sequence). The V end lost 10 bases, the J end lost 4 bases, and 16 bases lay between the germline ends. The CDR3 here is CATKMGGGETQYF. The CDR3 coding sequence is TGTGCCACCAAGATGGGGGGCGGAGAGACCCAGTACTTC.

V and J are TRBV2 and TRBJ1-2; D is uncertain. The CDR3 is 11 amino acids. Germline V gene lookup returns CDR1 SNHLY and CDR2 FYNNEI. Trimming shortened V by 4 bases and J by 7 bases, and 7 bases separated the two germline ends. DNA of the CDR3: TGTGCCAGCAGTGTAATCTCTGGCTACACCTTC. Protein sequence: CASSVISGYTF.

The chain uses TRBV7-9 and TRBJ2-5, with TRBD1 matching over 10 bases. The CDR3 has 15 amino acids. V dropped 7 bases and J dropped 5; count of bases not matched to a gene: 10. From germline, CDR1 is SEHNR and CDR2 FQNEAQ (reference sequence). The CDR3: CASTWTGGLGETQYF. DNA of the CDR3: TGTGCCAGCACCTGGACAGGGGGACTAGGGGAGACCCAGTACTTC.

CDR3 sequence: CASSPQKGWYEQFF. CDR3 nucleotide sequence: TGTGCCAGCTCACCACAAAAAGGGTGGTATGAGCAGTTCTTC. The genes are TRBV18 and TRBJ2-1; D call uncertain. Germline V gene sequence: CDR1 KGHSH, CDR2 LQKENI. Between the trimmed V and J ends, which lost 1 base and 8 bases, there was a span of 12 bases. This CDR3 has 14 amino acids. The full variable domain, in which reference TRBV18 and TRBJ2-1 provide the parts outside the CDR3, is NAGVMQNPRHLVRRRGQEARLRCSPMKGHSHVYWYRQLPEEGLKFMVYLQKENIIDESGMPKERFSAEFPKEGPSILRIQQVVRGDSAAYFCASSPQKGWYEQFFGPGTRLTVL.